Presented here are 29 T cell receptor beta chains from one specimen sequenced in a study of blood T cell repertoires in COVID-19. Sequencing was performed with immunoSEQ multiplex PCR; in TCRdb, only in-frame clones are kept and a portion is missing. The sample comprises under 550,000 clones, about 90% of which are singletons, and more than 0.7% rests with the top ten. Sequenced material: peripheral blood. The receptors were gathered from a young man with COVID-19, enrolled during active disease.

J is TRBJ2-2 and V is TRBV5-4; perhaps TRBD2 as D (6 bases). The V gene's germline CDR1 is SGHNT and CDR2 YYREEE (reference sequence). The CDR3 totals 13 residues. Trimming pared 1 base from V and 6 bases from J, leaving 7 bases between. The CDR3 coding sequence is TGTGCCAGCAGCTTGTGGGGGGCCGGGGAGCTGTTTTTT. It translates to CASSLWGAGELFF.

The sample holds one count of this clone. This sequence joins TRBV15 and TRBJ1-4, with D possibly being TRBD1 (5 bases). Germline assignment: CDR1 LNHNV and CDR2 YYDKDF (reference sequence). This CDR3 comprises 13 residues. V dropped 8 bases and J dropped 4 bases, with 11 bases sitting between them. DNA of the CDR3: TGTGCCACCGCCCCACAGGTTAATGAAAAACTGTTTTTT. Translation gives CATAPQVNEKLFF.

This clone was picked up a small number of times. The CDR3 DNA reads as TGTGCCAGCAGTTTATCGGGGCATCAGCCCCAGCATTTT. This gives the protein CASSLSGHQPQHF. The rearrangement joins TRBV27 to TRBJ1-5; D is possibly TRBD1 (5 bases). CDR1 is MNHEY, CDR2 SMNVEV, per germline (reference sequence). V was shortened by 0 bases and J by 5 bases, with 5 bases between the two germline ends. This CDR3 region has 13 residues.

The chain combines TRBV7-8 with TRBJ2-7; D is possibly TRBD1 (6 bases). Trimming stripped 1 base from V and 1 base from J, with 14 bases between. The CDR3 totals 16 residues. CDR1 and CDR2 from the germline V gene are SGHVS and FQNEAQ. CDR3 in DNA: TGTGCCAGCAGCTTAGGCTACGGGACACAATCCTACGAGCAGTACTTC. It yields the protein CASSLGYGTQSYEQYF.

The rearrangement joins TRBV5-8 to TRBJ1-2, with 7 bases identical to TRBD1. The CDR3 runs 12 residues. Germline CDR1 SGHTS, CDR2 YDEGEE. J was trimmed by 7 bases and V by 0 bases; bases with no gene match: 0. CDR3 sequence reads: CASSLDRGGYTF. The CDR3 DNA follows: TGTGCCAGCAGCTTGGACAGGGGTGGCTACACCTTC.

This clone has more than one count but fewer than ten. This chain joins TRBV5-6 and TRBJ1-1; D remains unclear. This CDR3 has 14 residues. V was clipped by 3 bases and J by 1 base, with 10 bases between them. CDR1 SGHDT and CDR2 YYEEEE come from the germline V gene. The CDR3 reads CASSSMGENTEAFF. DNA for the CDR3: TGTGCCAGCAGCTCGATGGGAGAGAACACTGAAGCTTTCTTT.

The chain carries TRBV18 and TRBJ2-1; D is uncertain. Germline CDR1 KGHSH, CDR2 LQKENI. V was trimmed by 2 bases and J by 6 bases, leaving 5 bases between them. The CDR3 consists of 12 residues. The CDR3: CASSPSTNEQFF. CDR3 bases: TGTGCCAGCTCACCAAGCACCAATGAGCAGTTCTTC.

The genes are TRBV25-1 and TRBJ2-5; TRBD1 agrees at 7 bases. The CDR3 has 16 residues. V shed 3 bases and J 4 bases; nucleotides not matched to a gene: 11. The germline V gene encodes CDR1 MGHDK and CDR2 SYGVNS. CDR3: CASSEPRGQPRETQYF. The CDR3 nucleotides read TGTGCCAGCAGTGAGCCCAGGGGACAGCCCCGAGAGACCCAGTACTTC. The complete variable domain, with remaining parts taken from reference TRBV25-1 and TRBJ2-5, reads EADIYQTPRYLVIGTGKKITLECSQTMGHDKMYWYQQDPGMELHLIHYSYGVNSTEKGDLSSESTVSRIRTEHFPLTLESARPSHTSQYLCASSEPRGQPRETQYFGPGTRLLVL.

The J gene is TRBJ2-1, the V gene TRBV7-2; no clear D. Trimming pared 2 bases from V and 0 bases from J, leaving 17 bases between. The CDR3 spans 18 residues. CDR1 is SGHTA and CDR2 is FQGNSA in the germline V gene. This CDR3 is CASSLRSPRTSSYNEQFF. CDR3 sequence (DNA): TGTGCCAGCAGCTTACGTTCCCCACGCACCAGCTCCTACAATGAGCAGTTCTTC.

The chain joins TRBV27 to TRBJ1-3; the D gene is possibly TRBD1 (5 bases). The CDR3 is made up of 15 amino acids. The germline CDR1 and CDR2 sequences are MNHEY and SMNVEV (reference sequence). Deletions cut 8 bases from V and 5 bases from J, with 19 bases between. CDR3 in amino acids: CASATRAQGRNTIYF. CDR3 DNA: TGTGCCAGCGCAACCAGGGCTCAGGGAAGAAACACCATATATTTT.

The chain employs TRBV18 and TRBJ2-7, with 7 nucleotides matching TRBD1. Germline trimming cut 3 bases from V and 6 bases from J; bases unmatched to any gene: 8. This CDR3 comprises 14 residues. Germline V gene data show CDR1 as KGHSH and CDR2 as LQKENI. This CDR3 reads CASSPDRVSREQYF. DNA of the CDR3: TGTGCCAGCTCACCCGACAGGGTTTCGCGCGAGCAGTACTTC.

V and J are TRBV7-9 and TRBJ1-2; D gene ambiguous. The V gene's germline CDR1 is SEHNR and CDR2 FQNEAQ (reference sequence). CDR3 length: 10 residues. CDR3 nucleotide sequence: TGTGCTACCGGGAACTATGGCTACACCTTC. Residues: CATGNYGYTF.

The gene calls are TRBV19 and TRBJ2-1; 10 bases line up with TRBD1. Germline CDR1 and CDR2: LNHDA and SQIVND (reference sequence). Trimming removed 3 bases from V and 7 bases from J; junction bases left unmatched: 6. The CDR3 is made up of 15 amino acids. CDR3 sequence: CASSIWGTGVNEQFF. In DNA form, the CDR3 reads TGTGCCAGTAGTATCTGGGGGACAGGGGTGAATGAGCAGTTCTTC.

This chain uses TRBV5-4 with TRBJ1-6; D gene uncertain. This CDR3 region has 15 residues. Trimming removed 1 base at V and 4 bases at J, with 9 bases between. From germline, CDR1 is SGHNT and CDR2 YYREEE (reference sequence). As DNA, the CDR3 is TGTGCCAGCAGCTTGTATGGAGATTATAATTCACCCCTCCACTTT. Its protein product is CASSLYGDYNSPLHF.

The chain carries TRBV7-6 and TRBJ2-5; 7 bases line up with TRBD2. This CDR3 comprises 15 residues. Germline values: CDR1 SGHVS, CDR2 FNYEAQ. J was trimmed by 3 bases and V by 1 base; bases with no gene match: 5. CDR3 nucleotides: TGTGCCAGCAGCTTAGTTAACCTAGCGGAAGAGACCCAGTACTTC. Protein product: CASSLVNLAEETQYF.

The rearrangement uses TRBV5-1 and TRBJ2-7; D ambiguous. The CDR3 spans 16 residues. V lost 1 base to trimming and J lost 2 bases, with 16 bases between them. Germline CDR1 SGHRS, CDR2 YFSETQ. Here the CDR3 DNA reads TGCGCCAGCAGCTTGACCCCTTTCCGAGGAACCTACGAGCAGTACTTC. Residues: CASSLTPFRGTYEQYF.

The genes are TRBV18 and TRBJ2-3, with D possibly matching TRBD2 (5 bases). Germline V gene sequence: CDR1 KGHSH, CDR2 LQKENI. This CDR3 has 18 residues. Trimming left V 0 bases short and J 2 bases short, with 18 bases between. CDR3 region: CASSPPGFERKYTDTQYF. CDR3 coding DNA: TGTGCCAGCTCACCACCCGGGTTCGAGCGGAAATACACAGATACGCAGTATTTT.

The CDR3 coding sequence is TGCGCCAGCAGCTTGGGAGCGGGGCTAAACACCGGGGAGCTGTTTTTT. Protein: CASSLGAGLNTGELFF. The gene calls are TRBV5-1 and TRBJ2-2, with TRBD2 matching 7 bases. In germline, CDR1 is SGHRS, CDR2 YFSETQ. This CDR3 is built from 16 residues. V shed 0 bases, J shed 2 bases, and the junction held 4 bases outside the gene matches.

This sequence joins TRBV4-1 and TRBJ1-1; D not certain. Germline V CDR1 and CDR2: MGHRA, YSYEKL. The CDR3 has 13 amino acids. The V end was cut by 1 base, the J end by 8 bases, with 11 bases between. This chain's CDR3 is CASSQGSEREAFF. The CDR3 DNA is TGCGCCAGCAGCCAAGGATCAGAGAGGGAAGCTTTCTTT.

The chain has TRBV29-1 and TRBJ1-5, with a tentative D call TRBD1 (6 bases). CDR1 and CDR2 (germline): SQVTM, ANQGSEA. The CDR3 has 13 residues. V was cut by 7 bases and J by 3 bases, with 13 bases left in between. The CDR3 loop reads CSASTGFNQPQHF. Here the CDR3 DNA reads TGCAGCGCCTCGACAGGATTCAATCAGCCCCAGCATTTT. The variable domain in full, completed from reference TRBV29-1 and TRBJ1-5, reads SAVISQKPSRDICQRGTSLTIQCQVDSQVTMMFWYRQQPGQSLTLIATANQGSEATYESGFVIDKFPISRPNLTFSTLTVSNMSPEDSSIYLCSASTGFNQPQHFGDGTRLSIL.

The CDR3 reads CAISEGGMTSGPNDEQFF. The CDR3 bases are TGTGCCATCAGTGAGGGGGGTATGACTAGCGGGCCCAATGATGAGCAGTTCTTC. This sequence joins TRBV10-3 and TRBJ2-1, with TRBD2 matching over 10 bases. The CDR3 totals 18 residues. From germline, CDR1 is ENHRY and CDR2 SYGVKD. Germline trimming cut 2 bases from V and 8 bases from J; bases unmatched to any gene: 15.

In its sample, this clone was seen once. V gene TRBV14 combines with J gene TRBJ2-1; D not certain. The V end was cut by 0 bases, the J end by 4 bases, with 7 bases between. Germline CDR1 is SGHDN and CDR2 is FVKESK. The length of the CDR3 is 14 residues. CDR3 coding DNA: TGTGCCAGCAGCCAAGATATATTTTACAATGAGCAGTTCTTC. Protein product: CASSQDIFYNEQFF.

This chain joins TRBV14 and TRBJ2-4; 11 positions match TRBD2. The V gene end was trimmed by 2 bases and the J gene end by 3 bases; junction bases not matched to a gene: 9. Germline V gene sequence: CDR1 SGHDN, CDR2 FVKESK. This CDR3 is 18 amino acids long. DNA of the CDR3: TGTGCCAGCAGCCAATTCACTAGCGGGAGCCAAGGCAAAAACATTCAGTACTTC. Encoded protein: CASSQFTSGSQGKNIQYF.

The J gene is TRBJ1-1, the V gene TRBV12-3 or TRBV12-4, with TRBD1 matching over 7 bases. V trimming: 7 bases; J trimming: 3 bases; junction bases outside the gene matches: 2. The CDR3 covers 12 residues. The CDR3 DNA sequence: TGTGCCAGCAAAACAGGGGACACTGAAGCTTTCTTT. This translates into CASKTGDTEAFF.

The CDR3 nucleotides are TGTGCCAGCAGTGGAGGTGGGGAGCTGTTTTTT. Encoded protein: CASSGGGELFF. The V and J genes are TRBV4-2 and TRBJ2-2; D might be TRBD2 (5 bases). Germline CDR1 is LGHNA and CDR2 is YNFKEQ. The ends were cut back, 6 bases at V and 8 bases at J, with 7 bases in the middle. This CDR3 contains 11 residues.

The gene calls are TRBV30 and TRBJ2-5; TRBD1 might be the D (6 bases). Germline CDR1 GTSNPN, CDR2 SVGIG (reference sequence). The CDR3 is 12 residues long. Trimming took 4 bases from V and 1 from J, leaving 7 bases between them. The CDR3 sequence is CAWTQGQETQYF. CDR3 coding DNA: TGTGCCTGGACACAGGGCCAAGAGACCCAGTACTTC.

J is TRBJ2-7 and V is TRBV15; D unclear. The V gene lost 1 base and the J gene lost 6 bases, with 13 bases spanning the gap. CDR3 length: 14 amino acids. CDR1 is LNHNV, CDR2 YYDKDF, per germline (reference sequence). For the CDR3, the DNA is TGTGCCACCAGCAGAGGCTCGCCAAGCCTCGAGCAGTACTTC. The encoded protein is CATSRGSPSLEQYF.

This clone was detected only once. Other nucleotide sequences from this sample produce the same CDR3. This CDR3 reads CASSTQGNTEAFF. DNA of the CDR3: TGTGCCAGCAGTACACAGGGGAACACTGAAGCTTTCTTT. V gene TRBV12-3 or TRBV12-4 combines with J gene TRBJ1-1; tentatively, D is TRBD1 (6 bases). V lost 5 bases to trimming and J lost 1 base, with 8 bases between them. This CDR3 comprises 13 residues.

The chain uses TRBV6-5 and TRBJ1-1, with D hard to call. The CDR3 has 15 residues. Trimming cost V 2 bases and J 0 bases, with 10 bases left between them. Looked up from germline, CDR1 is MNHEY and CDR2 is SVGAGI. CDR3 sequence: CASSYIPRLNTEAFF. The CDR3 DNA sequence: TGTGCCAGCAGTTACATCCCCAGGTTGAACACTGAAGCTTTCTTT.